The text below deals with one T cell receptor (beta chain). The source of the sample is a study of CXCR3-negative and CXCR3-positive naive CD8 T cells. The CDR3 runs to 16 residues. Germline V gene lookup returns CDR1 DFQATT and CDR2 SNEGSKA (reference sequence). 5' RACE with UMI labels generated the TRB cDNA libraries. Reanalyzing the 5' RACE reads, TCRdb keeps one entry per CDR3 protein, without DNA. The listing records 6,000 to 8,500 distinct CDR3 sequences. The sample taken for sequencing was naive CXCR3- CD8+ T cells from blood. Subset in this sample: CD45RO-CCR7+CD27+CD95- naive CD8+ T cells lacking CXCR3 (TNR3-). V gene TRBV20-1 combines with J gene TRBJ1-2; lacking DNA, the TRBD1 call made by TCRdb goes unchecked. This sequence was found in a human donor in good health. Some clones in this sample may be carry-over from other donors' samples. The chain's CDR3 is CSASKVSYTGVDGYTF.